Below are 2 T cell receptor beta chains sequenced from a single sample in a study of cytomegalovirus exposure and HLA in healthy donors. A multiplex PCR was run with 60 Vbeta primers and 13 Jbeta primers. Clones were read by immunoSEQ multiplex PCR, and TCRdb kept only the in-frame ones, dropping some. The repertoire holds 150,000 to 200,000 clones, with roughly 80% as singletons. What was sequenced was PBMCs. These receptor sequences come from a man aged 18 to 30 in good health and CMV-seronegative.

The rearrangement links TRBV7-8 to TRBJ2-2, with 8 bases lining up with TRBD1. With V trimmed by 10 bases and J by 0 bases, 4 bases remained unmatched. CDR3 length: 14 residues. Germline CDR1 and CDR2: SGHVS and FQNEAQ. Here the CDR3 DNA reads TGTGCCACCAGGGGGCTCACGAACACCGGGGAGCTGTTTTTT. It specifies CATRGLTNTGELFF.

The chain links TRBV27 to TRBJ2-1; possibly TRBD2 for D (7 bases). The CDR3 runs to 15 residues. V dropped 8 bases and J dropped 9 bases, with 23 bases sitting between them. Germline V gene sequence: CDR1 MNHEY, CDR2 SMNVEV (reference sequence). The CDR3 is CASALAGVGAGEQFF. The DNA for the CDR3 is TGTGCCAGCGCGCTGGCGGGAGTGGGGGCTGGTGAGCAGTTCTTC.